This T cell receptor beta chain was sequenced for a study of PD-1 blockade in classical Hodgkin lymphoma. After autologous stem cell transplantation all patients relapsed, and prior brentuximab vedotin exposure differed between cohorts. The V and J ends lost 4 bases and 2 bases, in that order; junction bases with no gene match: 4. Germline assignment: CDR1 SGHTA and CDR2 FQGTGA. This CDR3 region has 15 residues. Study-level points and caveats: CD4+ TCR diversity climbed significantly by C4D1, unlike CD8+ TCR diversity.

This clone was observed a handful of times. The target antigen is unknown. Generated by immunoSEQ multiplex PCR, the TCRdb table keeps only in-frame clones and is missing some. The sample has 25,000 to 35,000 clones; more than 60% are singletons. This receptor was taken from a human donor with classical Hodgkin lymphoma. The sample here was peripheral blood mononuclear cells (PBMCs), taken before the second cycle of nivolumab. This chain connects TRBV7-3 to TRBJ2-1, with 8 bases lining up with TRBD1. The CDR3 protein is CASSSGGQAYNEQFF. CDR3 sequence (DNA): TGTGCCAGCAGCTCCGGGGGACAGGCCTACAATGAGCAGTTCTTC.